This is a list of T cell receptor beta chains from one sample in a study of blood T cell repertoires in COVID-19. Some clones are missing from TCRdb's copy, which holds only in-frame ones; the method was immunoSEQ multiplex PCR. The sample has approximately 210,000 clones; roughly 87% are singletons. Sequenced material: PBMCs or T cells enriched from blood (not recorded which). All receptors come from a woman aged 25 to 39 who had recovered from COVID-19. CDR3s include the opening cysteine and the closing phenylalanine or tryptophan. The D gene is left open where the match is weak.

TRBD2	TRBV4-3	TRBJ2-1	CASSQEASGGDEQFF	TGCGCCAGCAGCCAAGAGGCTAGCGGGGGGGATGAGCAGTTCTTC
TRBD1	TRBV27	TRBJ1-6	CASSLAPGQHNSPLHF	TGTGCCAGCAGTTTAGCGCCGGGACAGCATAATTCACCCCTCCACTTT
TRBD2	TRBV11-2	TRBJ2-1	CASSLDLAGGHNEQFF	TGTGCCAGCAGCTTAGATCTAGCGGGAGGGCACAATGAGCAGTTCTTC
-	TRBV7-2	TRBJ2-2	CASSLAQGTGELFF	TGTGCCAGCAGCTTAGCCCAGGGCACCGGGGAGCTGTTTTTT
TRBD1	TRBV3-1/TRBV3-2	TRBJ1-2	CASSRSFSGGGGYTF	TGTGCCAGCAGCCGTTCATTTTCAGGGGGTGGTGGCTACACCTTC
-	TRBV6-2/TRBV6-3	TRBJ1-3	CASSPQTGVGNTIYF	TGTGCCAGCAGCCCACAGACGGGGGTCGGAAACACCATATATTTT
TRBD1	TRBV7-9	TRBJ1-1	CASSSGTGTTWLADTEAFF	TGTGCCAGCAGCTCAGGGACAGGGACCACCTGGCTAGCGGACACTGAAGCTTTCTTT
TRBD1	TRBV18	TRBJ2-5	CASSPLDSGGQETQYF	TGTGCCAGCTCACCACTTGACTCAGGGGGTCAGGAGACCCAGTACTTC
-	TRBV30	TRBJ2-2	CAWSVGPNTGELFF	TGTGCCTGGAGTGTCGGTCCGAACACCGGGGAGCTGTTTTTT
-	TRBV10-3	TRBJ2-7	CAAGEGSSYEQYF	TGTGCCGCAGGGGAGGGTAGCTCCTACGAGCAGTACTTC
TRBD1	TRBV10-3	TRBJ1-3	CAVWDRGKGNTIYF	TGTGCCGTTTGGGACAGGGGTAAAGGAAACACCATATATTTT
TRBD1	TRBV11-3	TRBJ1-1	CASSLGGGVTEAFF	TGTGCCAGCAGCTTAGGAGGGGGCGTCACTGAAGCTTTCTTT
-	TRBV11-2	TRBJ2-1	CASSLEGQGKLFF	TGTGCCAGCAGCTTAGAAGGGCAGGGGAAGCTGTTCTTC
-	TRBV14	TRBJ2-5	CASSQEIIETQYF	TGTGCCAGCAGCCAAGAAATTATTGAGACCCAGTACTTC